This T cell receptor (beta chain) was obtained from a study of regulatory T cells in long-lasting Graves disease (dated by TCRdb to about 2021). For the wider study: Persistent Graves' disease meant more than 5 years of antithyroid drug treatment with TSH receptor autoantibodies that stayed positive. Persistent Graves' disease patients were compared with newly diagnosed Graves' disease patients by peripheral blood TCR sequencing and RNA sequencing. The study was conducted in China and was registered as a clinical trial. In the clinical cohort, patients with persistent Graves' disease had used antithyroid drugs for an average of about 9.3 years. A total of roughly 33 samples were covered by TCR sequencing, comprising 13 persistent and about 20 newly diagnosed Graves' disease patients.

This clonotype was seen repeatedly, ten times or more. Its antigen is still unknown. Base-call qualities are not available, and no considerably larger clone is one nucleotide away. The sample's time point, from its label and the paper: persistent/refractory GD, antithyroid drugs over 5 years with positive TRAb. For both TCR sequencing and RNA sequencing, RNA was extracted from PBMCs in TRIzol. The diagnosis of Graves' disease followed American Thyroid Association guidelines. Patients for the study were recruited at an endocrinology department in Xi'an, China. Each patient gave approximately 10 milliliters of peripheral blood, collected in an EDTA anticoagulant tube. Ficoll Paque Plus density gradient separation was used to isolate PBMCs, and no further T cell sorting was performed. An Agilent 2100 Bioanalyzer and agarose gel were used to assess RNA quality, and a NanoDrop 2000 was used to measure RNA concentration.

Trimming removed 8 bases from V and 2 bases from J; the gene matches leave 8 bases unexplained. From the cysteine through the phenylalanine, the CDR3 covers 15 amino acids. Only the CDR3 portion is preserved as DNA: 45 bases, with reading frame beginning at the first base. The library was made by multiplex PCR. This sample was sequenced with an Illumina HiSeq 4000. CDR3 regions were amplified by Arm-PCR with iRepertoire HTBI primers to construct TCR beta libraries. Gel purification was performed on PCR products prior to sequencing. In the original analysis: Gene usage analysis of CDR3 amino acid clonotypes used the 62 TRBV and more than 13 TRBJ segments found across samples. Filtered high-quality paired reads were merged into contigs using COPE and FqMerger. Contigs were aligned with BLAST to IMGT TRBV, TRBD and TRBJ reference genes, and CDR3 was defined per IMGT. Any clonotype with a frequency above 0.1% was classified as a highly expanded clone. Shannon entropy was used to measure repertoire diversity, and the Gini coefficient was used to measure V-J evenness. Public clonotypes were defined as clonotypes shared by more than one individual. TCRdb ran its own pipeline on the public reads, namely fastp trimming at Q25 and MiXCR clone calling, and kept in-frame beta chains. Every distinct CDR3 protein forms one entry, paired with its most common genes and DNA. These V and J calls derive from TCRdb rather than the authors' analysis. The sample profile shows roughly 400,000 distinct CDR3 sequences; around 20% of them were found once. The ten top clones hold about 20% of the sample.

The full study reports these points: Sequencing and analysis were limited to the TCR beta chain. The small sample size was acknowledged by the authors as a limitation that may reduce accuracy. Peripheral blood alone was examined, since thyroid tissue, which constituted the primary lesion, could not be accessed. TRBV28, TRBJ1-2 and TRBJ2-5 were preferentially used in persistent disease, while TRBV20-1 and TRBJ2-1 were favored in newly diagnosed disease. Compared with newly diagnosed patients, patients with persistent Graves' disease had lower TCR Shannon entropy and fewer highly expanded clones, which suggests clonal expansion. Persistent patients shared more public clonotypes among themselves (under 3,000) than newly diagnosed patients did (more than 950).

The sample here was peripheral blood mononuclear cells (PBMCs), taken when the disease was refractory, from a patient treated with antithyroid drugs. The TCR was taken from a female donor with Graves disease. This chain joins TRBV12-3 or TRBV12-4 to TRBJ2-7, and TRBD2 aligns with 11 junction nucleotides. CDR3 protein: CASGHRSGRAYEQYF. DNA sequence: TGTGCCAGCGGGCATCGTAGCGGGAGGGCCTACGAGCAGTACTTC.